The entry below describes one TCR beta chain. The antigen remains unidentified. A second PCR of about 6 to 12 cycles used a sample-barcoded 5' primer and a J-beta primer mix. TCRdb redid the calling of the 5' RACE reads with MiXCR, one entry per CDR3 protein. The table shows 600,000 to 800,000 distinct CDR3 sequences, with around 21% occurring only once. CDR1 is DFQATT and CDR2 is SNEGSKA in the germline V gene (reference sequence). Trimming left V 2 bases short and J 5 bases short, with 16 bases between. This CDR3 region has 15 residues. Each sample yielded at least 5.5 micrograms of PBMC total RNA. The source of the sample is a study of blood T cells in healthy people across ages. Study outcomes and limitations: Estimates based on one million T cells were treated as lower bounds.

The source material was blood. The clonotype was recovered from a man aged 70 or older in good health. V and J are TRBV20-1 and TRBJ1-5; TRBD1 is a possible D gene (6 bases). This CDR3 reads CSARNTQGYDQPQHF. The CDR3 DNA follows: TGCAGTGCTAGAAATACGCAGGGGTACGATCAGCCCCAGCATTTT.